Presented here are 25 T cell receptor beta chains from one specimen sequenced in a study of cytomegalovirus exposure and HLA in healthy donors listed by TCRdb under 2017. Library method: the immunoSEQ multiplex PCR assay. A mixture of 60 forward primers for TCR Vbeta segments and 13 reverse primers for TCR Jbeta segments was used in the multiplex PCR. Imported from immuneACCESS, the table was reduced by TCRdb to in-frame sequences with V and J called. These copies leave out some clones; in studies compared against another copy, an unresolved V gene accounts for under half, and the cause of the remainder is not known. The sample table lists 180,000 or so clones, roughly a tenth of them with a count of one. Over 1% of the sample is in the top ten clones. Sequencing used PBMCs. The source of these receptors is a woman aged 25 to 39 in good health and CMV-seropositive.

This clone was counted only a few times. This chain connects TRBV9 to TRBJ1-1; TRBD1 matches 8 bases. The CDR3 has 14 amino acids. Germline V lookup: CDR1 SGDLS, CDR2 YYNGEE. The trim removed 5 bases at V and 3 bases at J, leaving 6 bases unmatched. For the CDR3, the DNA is TGTGCCAGCAGTGCCGCAGGGGGCTACACTGAAGCTTTCTTT. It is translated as CASSAAGGYTEAFF.

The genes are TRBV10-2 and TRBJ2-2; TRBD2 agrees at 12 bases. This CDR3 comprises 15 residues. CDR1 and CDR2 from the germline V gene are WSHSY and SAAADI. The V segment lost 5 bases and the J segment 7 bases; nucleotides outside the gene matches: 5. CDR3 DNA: TGCGCCAGCAGTCTGACTAGCGGGAGAGACGGGGAGCTGTTTTTT. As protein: CASSLTSGRDGELFF.

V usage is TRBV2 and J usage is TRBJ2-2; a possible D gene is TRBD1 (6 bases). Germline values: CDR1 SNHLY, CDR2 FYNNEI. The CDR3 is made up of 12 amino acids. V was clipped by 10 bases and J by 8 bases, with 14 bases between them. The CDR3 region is CATLDSSGELFF. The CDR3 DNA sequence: TGTGCCACCCTGGACAGTTCAGGGGAGCTGTTTTTT.

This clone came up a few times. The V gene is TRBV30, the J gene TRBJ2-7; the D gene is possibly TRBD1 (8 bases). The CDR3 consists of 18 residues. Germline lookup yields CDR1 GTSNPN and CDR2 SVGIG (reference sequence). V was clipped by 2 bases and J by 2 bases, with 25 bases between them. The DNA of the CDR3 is TGTGCCTGGAGTCAACAGGCCCCCTACAGGGGGGGGGCCTACGAGCAGTACTTC. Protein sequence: CAWSQQAPYRGGAYEQYF.

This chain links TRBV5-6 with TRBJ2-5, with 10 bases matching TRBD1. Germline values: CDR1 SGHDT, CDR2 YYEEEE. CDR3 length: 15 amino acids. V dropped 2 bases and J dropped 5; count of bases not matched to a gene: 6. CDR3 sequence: CASSLRQGAGETQYF. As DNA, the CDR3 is TGTGCCAGCAGCTTAAGACAGGGGGCAGGGGAGACCCAGTACTTC. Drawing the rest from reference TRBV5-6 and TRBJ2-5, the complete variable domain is DAGVTQSPTHLIKTRGQQVTLRCSPKSGHDTVSWYQQALGQGPQFIFQYYEEEERQRGNFPDRFSGHQFPNYSSELNVNALLLGDSALYLCASSLRQGAGETQYFGPGTRLLVL.

In DNA form, the CDR3 reads TGTGCCAGCAGTTTAAGAGGTTACGAGCAGTACTTC. Residues: CASSLRGYEQYF. V and J are TRBV27 and TRBJ2-7; D gene ambiguous. Germline V gene lookup returns CDR1 MNHEY and CDR2 SMNVEV (reference sequence). Trimming took off 2 bases at V and 4 bases at J, with 6 bases between the two ends. CDR3 length equals 12 residues.

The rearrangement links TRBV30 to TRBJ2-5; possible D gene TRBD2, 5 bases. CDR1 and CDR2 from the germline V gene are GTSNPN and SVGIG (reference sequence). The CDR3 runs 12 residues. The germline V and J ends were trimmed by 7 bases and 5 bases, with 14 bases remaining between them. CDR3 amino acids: CASSRGRETQYF. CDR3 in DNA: TGTGCCTCTTCACGAGGGCGTGAGACCCAGTACTTC.

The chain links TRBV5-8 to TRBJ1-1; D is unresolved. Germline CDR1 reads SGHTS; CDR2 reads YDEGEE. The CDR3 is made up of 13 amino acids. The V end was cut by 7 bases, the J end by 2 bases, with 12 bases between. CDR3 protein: CASLYQENTEAFF. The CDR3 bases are TGTGCCAGCCTATACCAGGAAAACACTGAAGCTTTCTTT.

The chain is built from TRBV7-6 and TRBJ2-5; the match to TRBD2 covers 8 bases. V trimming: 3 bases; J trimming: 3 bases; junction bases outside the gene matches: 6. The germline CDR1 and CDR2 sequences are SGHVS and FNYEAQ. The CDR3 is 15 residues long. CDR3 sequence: CASSFPSGPEETQYF. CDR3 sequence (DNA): TGTGCCAGCAGCTTTCCTAGCGGGCCCGAAGAGACCCAGTACTTC.

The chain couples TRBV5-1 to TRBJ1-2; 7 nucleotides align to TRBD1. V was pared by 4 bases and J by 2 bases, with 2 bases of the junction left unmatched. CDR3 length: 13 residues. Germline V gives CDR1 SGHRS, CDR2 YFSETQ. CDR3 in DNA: TGCGCCAGCAGCACAGGGGAAAACTATGGCTACACCTTC. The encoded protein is CASSTGENYGYTF.

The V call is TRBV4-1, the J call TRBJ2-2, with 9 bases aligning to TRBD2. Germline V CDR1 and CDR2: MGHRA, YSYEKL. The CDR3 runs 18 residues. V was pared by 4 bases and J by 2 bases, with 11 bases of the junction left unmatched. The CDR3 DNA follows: TGCGCCAGCAGCCGCCTGGGGCTAGCGGGGCAAAACACCGGGGAGCTGTTTTTT. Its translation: CASSRLGLAGQNTGELFF.

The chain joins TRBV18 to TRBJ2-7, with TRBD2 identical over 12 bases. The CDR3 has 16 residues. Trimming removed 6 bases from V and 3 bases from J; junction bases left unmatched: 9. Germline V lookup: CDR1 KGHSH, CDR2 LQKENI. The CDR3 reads CASSQGRTSGIYEQYF. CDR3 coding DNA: TGTGCCAGCTCTCAAGGACGGACTAGCGGGATCTACGAGCAGTACTTC.

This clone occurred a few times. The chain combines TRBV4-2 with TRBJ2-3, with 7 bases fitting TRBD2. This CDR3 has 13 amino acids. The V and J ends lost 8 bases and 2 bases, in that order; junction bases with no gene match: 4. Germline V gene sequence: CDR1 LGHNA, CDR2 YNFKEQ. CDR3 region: CASAAGDTDTQYF. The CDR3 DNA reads TGTGCCAGCGCGGCGGGAGACACAGATACGCAGTATTTT.

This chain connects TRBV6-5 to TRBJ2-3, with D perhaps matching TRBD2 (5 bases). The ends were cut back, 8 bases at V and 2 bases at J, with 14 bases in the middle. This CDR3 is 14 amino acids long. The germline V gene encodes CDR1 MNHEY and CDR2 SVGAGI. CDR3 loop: CASHTGLVTDTQYF. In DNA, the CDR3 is TGTGCCAGCCATACCGGACTGGTCACAGATACGCAGTATTTT.

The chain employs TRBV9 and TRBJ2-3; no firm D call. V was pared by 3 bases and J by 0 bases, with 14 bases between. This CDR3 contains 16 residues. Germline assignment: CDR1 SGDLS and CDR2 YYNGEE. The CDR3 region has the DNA TGTGCCAGCAGCGCAAGAGAGTTCGATAGCACAGATACGCAGTATTTT. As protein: CASSAREFDSTDTQYF.

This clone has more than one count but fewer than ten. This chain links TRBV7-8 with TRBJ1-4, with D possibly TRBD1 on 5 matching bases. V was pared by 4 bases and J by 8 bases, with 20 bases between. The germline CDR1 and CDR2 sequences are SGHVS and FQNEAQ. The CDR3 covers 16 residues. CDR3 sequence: CASSSMDPSSGEKLFF. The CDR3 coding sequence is TGTGCCAGCAGCTCCATGGACCCATCTTCAGGGGAAAAACTGTTTTTT.

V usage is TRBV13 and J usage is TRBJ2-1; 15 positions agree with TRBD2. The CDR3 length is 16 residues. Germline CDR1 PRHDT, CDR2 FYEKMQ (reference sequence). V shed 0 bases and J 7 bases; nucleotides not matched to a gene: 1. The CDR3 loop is CASSLGGTSGRNEQFF. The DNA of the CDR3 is TGTGCCAGCAGCTTAGGCGGGACTAGCGGGAGGAATGAGCAGTTCTTC.

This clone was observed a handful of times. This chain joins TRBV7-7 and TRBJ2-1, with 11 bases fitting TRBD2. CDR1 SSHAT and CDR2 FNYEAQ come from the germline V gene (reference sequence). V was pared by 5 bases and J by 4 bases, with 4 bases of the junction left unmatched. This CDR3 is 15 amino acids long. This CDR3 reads CASSAGTSGYNEQFF. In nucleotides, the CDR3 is TGTGCCAGCAGCGCGGGGACTAGCGGATACAATGAGCAGTTCTTC. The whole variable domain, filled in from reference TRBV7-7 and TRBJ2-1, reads GAGVSQSPRYKVTKRGQDVTLRCDPISSHATLYWYQQALGQGPEFLTYFNYEAQPDKSGLPSDRFSAERPEGSISTLTIQRTEQRDSAMYRCASSAGTSGYNEQFFGPGTRLTVL.

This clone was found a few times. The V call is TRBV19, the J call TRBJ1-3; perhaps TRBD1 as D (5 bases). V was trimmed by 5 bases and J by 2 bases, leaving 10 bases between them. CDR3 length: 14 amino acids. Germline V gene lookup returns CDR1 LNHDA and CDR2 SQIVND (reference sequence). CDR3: CASSWGGAGNTIYF. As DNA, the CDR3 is TGTGCCAGTAGTTGGGGCGGAGCTGGAAACACCATATATTTT.

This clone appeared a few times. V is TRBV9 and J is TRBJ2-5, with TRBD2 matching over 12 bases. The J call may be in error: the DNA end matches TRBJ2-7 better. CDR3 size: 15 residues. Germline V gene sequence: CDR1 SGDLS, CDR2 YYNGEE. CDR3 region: CASSVGLAGTYEQYF. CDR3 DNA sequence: TGTGCCAGCAGCGTCGGACTAGCGGGGACCTACGAGCAGTACTTC.

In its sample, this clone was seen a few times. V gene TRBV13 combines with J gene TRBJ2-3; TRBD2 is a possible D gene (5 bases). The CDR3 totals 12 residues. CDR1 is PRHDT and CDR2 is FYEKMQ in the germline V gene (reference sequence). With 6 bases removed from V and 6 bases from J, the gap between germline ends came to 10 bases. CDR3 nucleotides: TGTGCCAGCAGAAAAAGGGAGGATACGCAGTATTTT. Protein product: CASRKREDTQYF.

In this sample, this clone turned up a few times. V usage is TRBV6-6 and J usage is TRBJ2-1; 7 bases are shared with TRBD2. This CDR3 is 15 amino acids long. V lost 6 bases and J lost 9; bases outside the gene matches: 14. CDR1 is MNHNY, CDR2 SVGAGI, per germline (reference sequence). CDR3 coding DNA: TGTGCCAGCAGCCTAAAGGGGACTACCCCAAGTGAGCAGTTCTTC. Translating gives CASSLKGTTPSEQFF.

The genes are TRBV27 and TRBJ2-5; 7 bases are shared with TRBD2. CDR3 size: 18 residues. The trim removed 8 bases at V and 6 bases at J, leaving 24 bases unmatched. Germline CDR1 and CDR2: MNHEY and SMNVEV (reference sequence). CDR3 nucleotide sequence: TGTGCCAGCCGCACACGCGGGGGTGGCAAGACCTCGGGGAAGACCCAGTACTTC. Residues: CASRTRGGGKTSGKTQYF.

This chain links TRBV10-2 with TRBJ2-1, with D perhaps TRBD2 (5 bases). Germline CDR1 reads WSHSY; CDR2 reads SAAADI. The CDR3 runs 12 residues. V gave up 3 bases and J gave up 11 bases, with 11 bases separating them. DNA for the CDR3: TGCGCCAGCAGTGATGAGGGCAGGAAGCAGTTCTTC. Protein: CASSDEGRKQFF.

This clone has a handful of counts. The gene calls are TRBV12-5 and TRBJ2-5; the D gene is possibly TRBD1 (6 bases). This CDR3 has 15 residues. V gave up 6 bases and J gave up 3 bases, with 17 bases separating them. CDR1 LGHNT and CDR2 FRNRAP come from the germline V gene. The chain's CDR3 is CASGLRGIEKETQYF. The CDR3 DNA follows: TGTGCTAGTGGCCTGAGGGGGATCGAAAAAGAGACCCAGTACTTC.